Below, 22 T cell receptor beta chains from the same sample are listed, as sequenced in a study of blood T cell repertoires in COVID-19. Profiling relied on immunoSEQ multiplex PCR, and the TCRdb table lists in-frame clones only, not all of them. The top ten hold 4.5% of the sample, which has around 140,000 clones, 76% seen once. Sequencing was carried out using peripheral blood. Every receptor here comes from a woman aged 80 or older with active or convalescent COVID-19.

The chain couples TRBV5-6 to TRBJ2-7, with D perhaps TRBD2 (5 bases). V was clipped by 0 bases and J by 5 bases, with 9 bases between them. Germline V gene sequence: CDR1 SGHDT, CDR2 YYEEEE. This CDR3 comprises 13 residues. Here the CDR3 DNA reads TGTGCCAGCAGCTTGGCCAACGGGGACGAGCAGTACTTC. Translating gives CASSLANGDEQYF.

The CDR3 nucleotides read TGTGCCAGCAGCTTAGAAGGCAGGGTGGTCTACGAGCAGTACTTC. Encoded protein: CASSLEGRVVYEQYF. The chain carries TRBV7-8 and TRBJ2-7; possibly TRBD1 for D (5 bases). V lost 1 base and J lost 3, with 13 bases in between. The CDR3 consists of 15 residues. Germline CDR1 reads SGHVS; CDR2 reads FQNEAQ. The whole variable domain, remainder taken from reference TRBV7-8 and TRBJ2-7, is GAGVSQSPRYKVAKRGQDVALRCDPISGHVSLFWYQQALGQGPEFLTYFQNEAQLDKSGLPSDRFFAERPEGSVSTLKIQRTQQEDSAVYLCASSLEGRVVYEQYFGPGTRLTVT.

The genes are TRBV29-1 and TRBJ2-7, with D possibly TRBD2 on 6 matching bases. CDR1 and CDR2 (germline): SQVTM, ANQGSEA. The CDR3 is made up of 15 amino acids. V was cut by 0 bases and J by 7 bases, with 19 bases left in between. The CDR3 DNA reads TGCAGCGTTGAAGATGGTGGACTGGGCGGAGGGGAGCAGTACTTC. It specifies CSVEDGGLGGGEQYF.

The chain recombines TRBV4-2 with TRBJ2-7; 13 positions agree with TRBD2. There are 17 residues in the CDR3. The germline V gene encodes CDR1 LGHNA and CDR2 YNFKEQ. J gave up 2 bases and V 0 bases, and 4 bases lay outside the gene matches. The CDR3 nucleotides are TGTGCCAGCAGCCAAGAGTTACTAGCGGGGGGGACCTACGAGCAGTACTTC. Translating gives CASSQELLAGGTYEQYF.

The chain combines TRBV5-6 with TRBJ2-3, with TRBD1 as a possible D gene (6 bases). Germline lookup yields CDR1 SGHDT and CDR2 YYEEEE. Trimming took off 3 bases at V and 0 bases at J, with 14 bases between the two ends. The CDR3 extends over 16 amino acids. CDR3 residues: CASSYRDTSSTDTQYF. In nucleotides, the CDR3 is TGTGCCAGCAGCTACCGGGACACTTCTAGCACAGATACGCAGTATTTT. Based on the CDR3 plus reference TRBV5-6 and TRBJ2-3, the full variable domain is DAGVTQSPTHLIKTRGQQVTLRCSPKSGHDTVSWYQQALGQGPQFIFQYYEEEERQRGNFPDRFSGHQFPNYSSELNVNALLLGDSALYLCASSYRDTSSTDTQYFGPGTRLTVL.

This clone was seen many times. The V and J genes are TRBV23-1 and TRBJ2-1; 9 nucleotides agree with TRBD1. TRBV23-1 qualifies as an ORF whose function is uncertain. CDR3 length equals 16 residues. Unmatched junction bases numbered 6, after V lost 4 bases and J lost 2 bases. In DNA form, the CDR3 reads TGCGCCAGCAGTCCCGTCGGACAGGGGACCTACAATGAGCAGTTCTTC. Translation: CASSPVGQGTYNEQFF.

Concerning this clone itself: The sample contains more than one DNA sequence encoding this CDR3. The chain combines TRBV6-5 with TRBJ1-2, with 7 bases fitting TRBD1. The CDR3 length is 12 residues. V shed 6 bases, J shed 5 bases, and the junction held 3 bases outside the gene matches. Germline V lookup: CDR1 MNHEY, CDR2 SVGAGI. The CDR3 spells CASSRQGYGYTF. DNA of the CDR3: TGTGCCAGCAGCCGACAGGGTTATGGCTACACCTTC.

The chain carries TRBV27 and TRBJ2-5; no reliable D call. The V gene's germline CDR1 is MNHEY and CDR2 SMNVEV (reference sequence). The length of the CDR3 is 11 residues. The V end was cut by 8 bases, the J end by 6 bases, with 10 bases between. CDR3 sequence reads: CASPRVKTQYF. In nucleotides, the CDR3 is TGTGCCAGCCCTCGGGTTAAGACCCAGTACTTC.

As DNA, the CDR3 is TGTGCCAGCAAGTTAGGGACTACTTATGGCTACACCTTC. As protein: CASKLGTTYGYTF. V usage is TRBV28 and J usage is TRBJ1-2; D is possibly TRBD1 (5 bases). Trimming stripped 7 bases from V and 5 bases from J, with 14 bases between. CDR1 MDHEN and CDR2 SYDVKM come from the germline V gene. The CDR3 has 13 amino acids.

J is TRBJ2-3 and V is TRBV29-1; TRBD2 is a possible D gene (5 bases). Trimming took 8 bases from V and 0 from J, leaving 9 bases between them. The CDR3 is 12 residues long. CDR1 is SQVTM and CDR2 is ANQGSEA in the germline V gene. DNA of the CDR3: TGCAGCACCCGGACTAGCACAGATACGCAGTATTTT. As protein: CSTRTSTDTQYF.

At least ten counts were recorded for this clone. V gene TRBV30 combines with J gene TRBJ1-1, with 8 bases aligning to TRBD1. With 0 bases clipped from V and 2 bases from J, the junction kept 5 bases outside the gene matches. The CDR3 has 15 amino acids. Germline V gene sequence: CDR1 GTSNPN, CDR2 SVGIG (reference sequence). The CDR3, as DNA: TGTGCCTGGAGTGTACCAGGGGGCTTTAACACTGAAGCTTTCTTT. Translating gives CAWSVPGGFNTEAFF.

The gene calls are TRBV7-2 and TRBJ2-1; TRBD1 matches at 7 bases. V lost 3 bases to trimming and J lost 6 bases; unmatched junction nucleotides: 14. CDR3 length equals 17 residues. Germline V gene data show CDR1 as SGHTA and CDR2 as FQGNSA. The CDR3 loop is CASSFRSRGGFANEQFF. The CDR3 DNA sequence: TGTGCCAGCAGCTTCCGCTCTCGAGGGGGCTTCGCCAATGAGCAGTTCTTC. The full variable domain, in which reference TRBV7-2 and TRBJ2-1 provide the parts outside the CDR3, is GAGVSQSPSNKVTEKGKDVELRCDPISGHTALYWYRQSLGQGLEFLIYFQGNSAPDKSGLPSDRFSAERTGGSVSTLTIQRTQQEDSAVYLCASSFRSRGGFANEQFFGPGTRLTVL.

The gene calls are TRBV28 and TRBJ2-3, with 7 positions matching TRBD2. The ends lost 7 bases at V and 3 bases at J; junction bases unmatched: 4. The germline CDR1 and CDR2 sequences are MDHEN and SYDVKM. The CDR3 runs 13 residues. CDR3 in DNA: TGTGCCAGCATTTTCGGGGGGACAGATACGCAGTATTTT. It specifies CASIFGGTDTQYF.

The chain is built from TRBV3-1 (or the pseudogene TRBV3-2) and TRBJ1-6; D possibly corresponds to TRBD1 (5 bases). Germline values: CDR1 LGHDT, CDR2 YNNKEL (reference sequence). Trimming shortened V by 1 base and J by 7 bases, and 11 bases separated the two germline ends. The CDR3 consists of 15 residues. In nucleotides, the CDR3 is TGTGCCAGCAGCCAAGGGGGCCAGAACAATTCACCCCTCCACTTT. It codes for CASSQGGQNNSPLHF.

This clone was counted a single time. The chain has TRBV4-1 and TRBJ2-3; 10 bases are a match to TRBD2. Losses at the gene ends were 0 bases for V and 10 bases for J; bases not matched to a gene: 13. Germline CDR1 and CDR2: MGHRA and YSYEKL. The CDR3 length is 17 residues. The CDR3 nucleotides are TGCGCCAGCAGCCAAGATAGGCCTAGCGGGGGCTCTTTCGCGCAGTATTTT. It translates to CASSQDRPSGGSFAQYF.

The chain employs TRBV21-1 and TRBJ1-2; TRBD1, the D gene given by the table, was not confirmed from the DNA. TRBV21-1 is designated a pseudogene. CDR3 size: 16 residues. In DNA, the CDR3 is TGTGCCAGCAGCAAAGCGCGCGTGGGCAGCCCCTATGGCTACACCTTC. Encoded protein: CASSKARVGSPYGYTF.

The rearrangement joins TRBV6-6 to TRBJ1-5, with a weak D call TRBD1 (6 bases). CDR1 and CDR2 (germline): MNHNY, SVGAGI (reference sequence). The CDR3 is 14 amino acids. V dropped 2 bases and J dropped 3 bases, with 8 bases sitting between them. CDR3 protein: CASSYQGINQPQHF. The CDR3 DNA is TGTGCCAGCAGTTACCAGGGGATCAATCAGCCCCAGCATTTT.

This clone was observed once. This chain links TRBV7-2 with TRBJ1-3; D ambiguous. The CDR3 extends over 16 amino acids. Per the germline V gene, CDR1 is SGHTA and CDR2 is FQGNSA. Trimming removed 2 bases at V and 0 bases at J, with 11 bases between. CDR3 DNA sequence: TGTGCCAGCAGCTTATACAGAGCATCCTCTGGAAACACCATATATTTT. It is translated as CASSLYRASSGNTIYF.

The chain uses TRBV5-1 and TRBJ2-7, with TRBD1 identical over 12 bases. Germline V gene sequence: CDR1 SGHRS, CDR2 YFSETQ. V lost 4 bases, J lost 7 bases, and 6 bases stayed unmatched. This CDR3 comprises 14 residues. CDR3 protein: CASSAGQGAHEQYF. The CDR3 nucleotides read TGCGCCAGCAGCGCGGGACAGGGGGCTCATGAGCAGTACTTC.

This rearrangement joins TRBV10-3 to TRBJ1-3; 7 bases fit TRBD1. After removal of 8 bases from V and 0 bases from J, the junction contained 7 bases not matched to a gene. Germline V gene data show CDR1 as ENHRY and CDR2 as SYGVKD. The CDR3 runs to 15 residues. The CDR3 region is CAIRDSPNSGNTIYF. The DNA for the CDR3 is TGTGCCATCCGGGACAGCCCGAACTCTGGAAACACCATATATTTT.

This chain links TRBV20-1 with TRBJ1-3, with a possible D match to TRBD1 (6 bases). Germline-derived CDR1 and CDR2 are DFQATT and SNEGSKA (reference sequence). V was cut by 3 bases and J by 4 bases, with 16 bases left in between. The CDR3 loop spans 15 amino acids. CDR3 DNA: TGCAGTGCTAGTAGTAACAGGGTGGCCGGAAACACCATATATTTT. Translated: CSASSNRVAGNTIYF.

This chain joins TRBV19 and TRBJ1-3; no definite D call. Germline V gives CDR1 LNHDA, CDR2 SQIVND (reference sequence). Trimming stripped 3 bases from V and 0 bases from J, with 12 bases between. This CDR3 contains 16 residues. This chain's CDR3 is CASSIGSHSSGNTIYF. CDR3 coding DNA: TGTGCCAGTAGTATCGGATCACACAGCTCTGGAAACACCATATATTTT.